This entry concerns a single T cell receptor beta chain. These data originate in a study of blood T cell repertoires in COVID-19. Study-wide background: Collection of acute and convalescent COVID-19 samples took place in the United States, Italy and Spain. PBMCs, B-cell-depleted T cells, or T cells provided the cDNA or gDNA that made up the material.

There are 15 residues in the CDR3. CDR1 and CDR2 (germline): SGDLS, YYNGEE. V gave up 3 bases and J gave up 4 bases; unmatched junction bases: 6. Data came from immunoSEQ multiplex PCR; TCRdb stores just in-frame clones and leaves some out. In the table there are some 260,000 clones, about 68% of which are singletons. Material for sequencing was peripheral blood. The chain links TRBV9 to TRBJ2-7; TRBD1 matches 11 bases. This clonotype originated in a woman over 75 with acute or convalescent COVID-19. CDR3: CASSGGQGGIYEQYF. In DNA, the CDR3 is TGTGCCAGCAGCGGGGGACAGGGGGGAATTTACGAGCAGTACTTC.